The 10 T cell receptor beta chains below come from one sample, sequenced in a study of T cells after yellow fever vaccination. MiXCR, applied by TCRdb to the 5' RACE reads, yields one record per CDR3 protein. The profile shows about 340,000 distinct CDR3 sequences, 8.7% of them singletons. This material consisted of PBMCs, taken on the day of the first yellow fever vaccination. Every receptor here comes from a young man who received the YFV17D yellow fever vaccine.

The sample holds a few counts of this clonotype. The rearrangement uses TRBV5-1 and TRBJ1-1; no reliable D call. This CDR3 is 16 amino acids long. CDR1 SGHRS and CDR2 YFSETQ come from the germline V gene. V gave up 0 bases and J gave up 5 bases, with 17 bases separating them. The CDR3 DNA sequence: TGCGCCAGCAGCTTGGCCGCTTCAGGAAGGGAAACTGAAGCTTTCTTT. This encodes CASSLAASGRETEAFF.

As for this clonotype: Germline is not matched at one junction end, which may reflect a read error. The chain joins TRBV2 to TRBJ1-1; D gene uncertain. Per the germline V gene, CDR1 is SNHLY and CDR2 is FYNNEI. This CDR3 region has 8 residues. The CDR3 is CAIRRLIF. For the CDR3, the DNA is TGTGCCATCCGCAGACTTATCTTT.

This clonotype was found a few times. This chain uses TRBV7-2 with TRBJ1-6; 10 bases are a match to TRBD1. CDR1 is SGHTA and CDR2 is FQGNSA in the germline V gene. The length of the CDR3 is 15 residues. V shed 5 bases and J 9 bases; nucleotides not matched to a gene: 7. The CDR3 loop reads CASSLTTGGSSPLHF. The DNA of the CDR3 is TGTGCCAGCAGCCTAACGACAGGGGGCAGTTCACCCCTCCACTTT.

This clonotype was counted between two and nine times. The V call is TRBV5-6, the J call TRBJ1-4; tentative D call: TRBD1 (5 bases). This CDR3 comprises 15 residues. V was clipped by 1 base and J by 4 bases, with 11 bases between them. Germline V gene sequence: CDR1 SGHDT, CDR2 YYEEEE. As DNA, the CDR3 is TGTGCCAGCAGCTTGCGGAAGGGACTTAATGAAAAACTGTTTTTT. Protein product: CASSLRKGLNEKLFF.

The chain joins TRBV7-8 to TRBJ1-2; 9 nucleotides agree with TRBD1. With 6 bases clipped from V and 7 bases from J, the junction kept 21 bases outside the gene matches. Germline-derived CDR1 and CDR2 are SGHVS and FQNEAQ. The CDR3 spans 18 residues. As DNA, the CDR3 is TGTGCCAGCAGTTTACAGGCGACGTACCCTTGGGGACAGGGTGGCTACACCTTC. Its protein product is CASSLQATYPWGQGGYTF.

This rearrangement joins TRBV29-1 to TRBJ1-2, with D hard to call. V dropped 4 bases and J dropped 7 bases, with 13 bases sitting between them. The germline V gene encodes CDR1 SQVTM and CDR2 ANQGSEA. The CDR3 is 12 residues long. In DNA form, the CDR3 reads TGCAGCGTTGTTACAGCCCGTACTGGCTACACCTTC. Translation: CSVVTARTGYTF.

The table lists this clonotype with a few counts. This chain links TRBV10-3 with TRBJ1-3; 8 bases are a match to TRBD1. The germline CDR1 and CDR2 sequences are ENHRY and SYGVKD. The CDR3 runs to 14 residues. The ends lost 9 bases at V and 2 bases at J; junction bases unmatched: 6. The CDR3 spells CAIHDRGPGNTIYF. The CDR3 DNA reads TGTGCCATTCACGACAGGGGCCCTGGAAACACCATATATTTT.

This clonotype was counted between two and nine times. The J gene is TRBJ2-1, the V gene TRBV7-3; TRBD2 is a possible D gene (7 bases). CDR1 is SGHTA and CDR2 is FQGTGA in the germline V gene. This CDR3 spans 16 amino acids. V shed 6 bases and J shed 2 bases, with 17 bases lying between them. The CDR3 protein is CASSRGGAYAYNEQFF. The CDR3 DNA reads TGTGCCAGCAGTAGGGGGGGGGCTTACGCCTACAATGAGCAGTTCTTC.

This clonotype was observed a handful of times. V gene TRBV6-2 or TRBV6-3 combines with J gene TRBJ1-5; TRBD1 agrees at 8 bases. CDR3 size: 15 residues. Per the germline V gene, CDR1 is MNHEY and CDR2 is SVGEGT. The trim removed 6 bases at V and 5 bases at J, leaving 9 bases unmatched. Here the CDR3 DNA reads TGTGCCAGCAGGTACGACAGGGGAGGCGATCAGCCCCAGCATTTT. Its protein is CASRYDRGGDQPQHF.

The rearrangement links TRBV9 to TRBJ2-3; 10 bases align to TRBD1. The V segment lost 0 bases and the J segment 4 bases; nucleotides outside the gene matches: 2. The CDR3 totals 15 residues. Germline V CDR1 and CDR2: SGDLS, YYNGEE. In nucleotides, the CDR3 is TGTGCCAGCAGCGTAGGCGGGACAGGGGCAGATACGCAGTATTTT. It is translated as CASSVGGTGADTQYF.